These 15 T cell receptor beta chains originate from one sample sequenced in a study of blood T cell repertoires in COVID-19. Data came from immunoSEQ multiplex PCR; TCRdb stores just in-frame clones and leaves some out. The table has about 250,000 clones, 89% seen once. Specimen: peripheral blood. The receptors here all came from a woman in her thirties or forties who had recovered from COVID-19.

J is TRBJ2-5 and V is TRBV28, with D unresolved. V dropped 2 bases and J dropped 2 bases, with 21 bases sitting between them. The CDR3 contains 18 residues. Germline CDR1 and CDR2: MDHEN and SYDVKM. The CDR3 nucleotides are TGTGCCAGCAGTTTAGTCGGCGACCCCAAAAACTATCAAGAGACCCAGTACTTC. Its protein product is CASSLVGDPKNYQETQYF. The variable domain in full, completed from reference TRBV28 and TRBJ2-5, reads DVKVTQSSRYLVKRTGEKVFLECVQDMDHENMFWYRQDPGLGLRLIYFSYDVKMKEKGDIPEGYSVSREKKERFSLILESASTNQTSMYLCASSLVGDPKNYQETQYFGPGTRLLVL.

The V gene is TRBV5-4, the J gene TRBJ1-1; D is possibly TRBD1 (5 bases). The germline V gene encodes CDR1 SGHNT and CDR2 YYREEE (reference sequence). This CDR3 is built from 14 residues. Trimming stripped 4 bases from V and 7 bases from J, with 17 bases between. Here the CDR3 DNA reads TGTGCCAGCAGCCCATCCCACCGCGACAGTGAAGCTTTCTTT. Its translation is CASSPSHRDSEAFF.

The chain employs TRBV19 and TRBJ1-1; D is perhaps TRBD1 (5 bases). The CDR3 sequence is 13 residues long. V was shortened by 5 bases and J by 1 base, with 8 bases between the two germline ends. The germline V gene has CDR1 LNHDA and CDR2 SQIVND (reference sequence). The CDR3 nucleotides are TGTGCCAGTAGTCTCACAGGGAACACTGAAGCTTTCTTT. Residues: CASSLTGNTEAFF.

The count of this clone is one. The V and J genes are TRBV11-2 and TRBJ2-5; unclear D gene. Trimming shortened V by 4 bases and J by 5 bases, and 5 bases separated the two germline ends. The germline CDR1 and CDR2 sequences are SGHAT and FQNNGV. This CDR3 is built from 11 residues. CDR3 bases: TGTGCCAGCAGCTCACGGGAGACCCAGTACTTC. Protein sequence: CASSSRETQYF.

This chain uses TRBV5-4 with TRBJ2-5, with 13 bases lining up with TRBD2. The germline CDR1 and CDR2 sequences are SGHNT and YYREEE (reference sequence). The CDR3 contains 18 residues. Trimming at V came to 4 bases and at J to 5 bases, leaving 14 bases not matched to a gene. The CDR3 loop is CASSPGLAGVRLGETQYF. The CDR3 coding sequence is TGTGCCAGCAGCCCCGGACTAGCGGGAGTGCGGCTTGGGGAGACCCAGTACTTC.

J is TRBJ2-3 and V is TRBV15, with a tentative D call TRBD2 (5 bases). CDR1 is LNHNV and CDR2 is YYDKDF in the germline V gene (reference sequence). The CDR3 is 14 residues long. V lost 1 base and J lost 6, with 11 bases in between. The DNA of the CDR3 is TGTGCCACCAGCAGAGGACTGGACTGGGATACGCAGTATTTT. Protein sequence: CATSRGLDWDTQYF.

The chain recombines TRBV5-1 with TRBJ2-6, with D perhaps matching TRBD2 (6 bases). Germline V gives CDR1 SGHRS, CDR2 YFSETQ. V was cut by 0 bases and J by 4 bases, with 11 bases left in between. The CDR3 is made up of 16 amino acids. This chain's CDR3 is CASSLGEVPGANVLTF. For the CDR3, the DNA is TGCGCCAGCAGCTTGGGGGAGGTCCCCGGGGCCAACGTCCTGACTTTC.

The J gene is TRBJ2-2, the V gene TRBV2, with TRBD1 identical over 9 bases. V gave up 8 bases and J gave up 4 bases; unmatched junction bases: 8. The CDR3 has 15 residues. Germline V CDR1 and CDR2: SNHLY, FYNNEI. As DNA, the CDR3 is TGTGCCAGCGTGTGGGACAGGGATGTCACCGGGGAGCTGTTTTTT. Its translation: CASVWDRDVTGELFF.

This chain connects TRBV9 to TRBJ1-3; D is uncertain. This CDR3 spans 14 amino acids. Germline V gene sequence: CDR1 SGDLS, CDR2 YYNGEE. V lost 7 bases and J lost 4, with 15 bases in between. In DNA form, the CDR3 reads TGTGCCAGCTCCGACCCGGGTTCAGGAAACACCATATATTTT. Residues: CASSDPGSGNTIYF.

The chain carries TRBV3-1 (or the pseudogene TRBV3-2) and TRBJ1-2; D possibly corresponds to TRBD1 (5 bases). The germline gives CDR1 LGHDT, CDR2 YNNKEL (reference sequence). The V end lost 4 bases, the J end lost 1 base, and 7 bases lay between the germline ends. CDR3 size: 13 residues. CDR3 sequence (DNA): TGTGCCAGCAGCCCCAGGGATAACTATGGCTACACCTTC. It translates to CASSPRDNYGYTF.

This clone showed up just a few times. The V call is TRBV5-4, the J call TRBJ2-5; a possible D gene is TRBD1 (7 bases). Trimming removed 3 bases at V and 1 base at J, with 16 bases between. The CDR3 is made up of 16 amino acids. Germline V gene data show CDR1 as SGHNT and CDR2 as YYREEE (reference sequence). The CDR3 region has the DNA TGTGCCAGCAGCTCTTCGACAGGGAGGCCCCAAGAGACCCAGTACTTC. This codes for CASSSSTGRPQETQYF.

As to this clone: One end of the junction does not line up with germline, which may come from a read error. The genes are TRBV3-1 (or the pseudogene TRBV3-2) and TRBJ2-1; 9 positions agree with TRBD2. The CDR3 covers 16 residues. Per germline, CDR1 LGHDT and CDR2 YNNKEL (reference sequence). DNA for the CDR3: TGTGCCAGCAGTAGGGGTAGCGGGGGCTCCCACAATGAGCAGTTCTTC. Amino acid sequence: CASSRGSGGSHNEQFF.

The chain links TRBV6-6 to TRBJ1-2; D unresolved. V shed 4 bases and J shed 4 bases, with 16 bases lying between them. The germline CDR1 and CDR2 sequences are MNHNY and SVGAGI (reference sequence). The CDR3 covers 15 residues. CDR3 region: CASSFLTNPGYGYTF. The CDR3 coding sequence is TGTGCCAGCAGTTTCCTCACTAATCCCGGCTATGGCTACACCTTC.

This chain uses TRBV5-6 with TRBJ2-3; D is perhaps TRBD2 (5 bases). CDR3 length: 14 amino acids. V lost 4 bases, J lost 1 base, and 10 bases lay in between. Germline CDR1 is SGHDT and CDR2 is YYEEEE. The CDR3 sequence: CASSNHGGTDTQYF. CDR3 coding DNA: TGTGCCAGCAGCAACCACGGGGGCACAGATACGCAGTATTTT.

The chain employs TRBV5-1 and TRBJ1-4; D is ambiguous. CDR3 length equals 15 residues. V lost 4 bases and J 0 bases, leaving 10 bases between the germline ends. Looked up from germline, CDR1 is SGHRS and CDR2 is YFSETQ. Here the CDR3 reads CASSTFGPTNEKLFF. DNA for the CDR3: TGCGCCAGCAGCACTTTTGGGCCAACTAATGAAAAACTGTTTTTT.